The 7 T cell receptor beta chains in this list originate from one sample, sequenced in a study of cytomegalovirus exposure and HLA in healthy donors. Vbeta (60) and Jbeta (13) primers were used in the PCR. Measured with immunoSEQ multiplex PCR; TCRdb has only the in-frame clones, and not every one. The table has 150,000 to 200,000 clones, approximately 80% seen once. Sequencing input: PBMCs. The receptor source for this set is a woman in her 30s in good health and CMV-seronegative.

The genes are TRBV2 and TRBJ2-4; D ambiguous. From germline, CDR1 is SNHLY and CDR2 FYNNEI. V gave up 11 bases and J gave up 0 bases, with 11 bases separating them. The CDR3 length is 13 residues. The CDR3 here is CACNELAKNIQYF. The CDR3 DNA reads TGTGCCTGCAACGAGTTAGCCAAAAACATTCAGTACTTC.

The chain employs TRBV5-4 and TRBJ2-7; possible D gene TRBD2, 5 bases. V was cut by 0 bases and J by 0 bases, with 7 bases left in between. Germline CDR1 reads SGHNT; CDR2 reads YYREEE (reference sequence). The CDR3 runs to 14 residues. The CDR3 region is CASSLVGSSYEQYF. For the CDR3, the DNA is TGTGCCAGCAGCTTGGTAGGGAGCTCCTACGAGCAGTACTTC.

CDR3: CASSSPRDRGDYGYTF. As DNA, the CDR3 is TGTGCCAGCAGCTCCCCTCGGGACAGGGGGGACTATGGCTACACCTTC. The gene calls are TRBV7-9 and TRBJ1-2; 11 nucleotides agree with TRBD1. The V gene end was trimmed by 4 bases and the J gene end by 3 bases; junction bases not matched to a gene: 7. The CDR3 loop spans 16 amino acids. Germline V gene data show CDR1 as SEHNR and CDR2 as FQNEAQ (reference sequence).

This clone has more than one count but fewer than ten. CDR3 sequence (DNA): TGTGCCAGCAGCCACCAGGACTTTAGCTCCTACAATGAGCAGTTCTTC. Protein sequence: CASSHQDFSSYNEQFF. The chain links TRBV4-2 to TRBJ2-1, with a tentative D call TRBD2 (5 bases). CDR1 LGHNA and CDR2 YNFKEQ come from the germline V gene. The CDR3 loop spans 16 amino acids. The V end lost 3 bases, the J end lost 0 bases, and 12 bases lay between the germline ends.

This clone was picked up one time. The rearrangement links TRBV5-4 to TRBJ1-4; D gene uncertain. This CDR3 has 14 residues. Per the germline V gene, CDR1 is SGHNT and CDR2 is YYREEE (reference sequence). V was clipped by 0 bases and J by 5 bases, with 8 bases between them. In nucleotides, the CDR3 is TGTGCCAGCAGCTTGGACAGAGCAAATGAAAAACTGTTTTTT. Translated: CASSLDRANEKLFF.

This chain uses TRBV5-1 with TRBJ2-2; weak D call: TRBD1 (6 bases). From germline, CDR1 is SGHRS and CDR2 YFSETQ. The length of the CDR3 is 14 residues. Trimming pared 3 bases from V and 0 bases from J, leaving 6 bases between. The CDR3 nucleotides read TGCGCCAGCAGCTGGGACACGAACACCGGGGAGCTGTTTTTT. Translation gives CASSWDTNTGELFF. The whole variable domain, remainder taken from reference TRBV5-1 and TRBJ2-2, is KAGVTQTPRYLIKTRGQQVTLSCSPISGHRSVSWYQQTPGQGLQFLFEYFSETQRNKGNFPGRFSGRQFSNSRSEMNVSTLELGDSALYLCASSWDTNTGELFFGEGSRLTVL.

This rearrangement joins TRBV5-1 to TRBJ2-3; TRBD1 aligns across 7 bases. V dropped 4 bases and J dropped 5; count of bases not matched to a gene: 4. The CDR3 runs 13 residues. From germline, CDR1 is SGHRS and CDR2 YFSETQ. As DNA, the CDR3 is TGCGCCAGCAGCCAGGGACAGATAGATACGCAGTATTTT. As protein: CASSQGQIDTQYF.